Given below is one TCR beta chain in context. No cognate antigen has been identified for it. No much larger clone is present one base from it, and per-base qualities are unavailable. The data belong to a study of shared clonotypes between healthy human individuals (dated by TCRdb to about 2020). In the study overall: A few men and two women, aged 18 to 49 years, made up the cohort. Per donor, three plates each were used for CD4 naive and CD4 memory, two for CD8 naive, and one for CD8 memory. The study deeply sequenced blood TCR repertoires of five healthy adults to estimate repertoire size and the extent of clonotype sharing between individuals. Different laboratories and diverse techniques were used to prepare libraries and sequence TCR repertoires, to increase sequencing depth and limit assay-specific biases. Each donor's leukapheresis produced roughly between about 0.85 and 10 billion PBMCs. Study-level results and caveats: Incomplete sequencing was indicated by rarefaction of sorted-subset datasets, despite the large sequencing depth. Pairwise subsampling led to the expectation that sequencing depth would affect the degree of clonotype sharing among donors. Higher generation probabilities were observed for clonotypes shared by all four sorted-subset donors than for non-shared clonotypes. Larger estimated clonotype richness was generally found for naive subsets than for memory subsets. Because the study included only a small number of donors, the genetic and exposure-history diversity represented was limited. When four donors were compared, the shared fraction of clonotypes was about 5% for naive CD4, about 4% for naive CD8, about 2.5% for memory CD4, and 0.4% for memory CD8. Sampling was restricted to blood, and TCR repertoires in tissues likely differ from the TCR repertoires found in blood.

Using the deep immunoSEQ assay, TCR CDR3 regions were amplified from genomic DNA by multiplex PCR. Extracted genomic DNA from each cell subset was distributed evenly across all wells of several immunoSEQ 96-well plates, and each plate was treated as a replicate. For sorted subsets, 150 to 250 ng of genomic DNA, equivalent to 30,000 or so T cell genomes, went into each replicate PCR. Purified libraries were quantified with a Qubit 3.0 fluorometer, sized on a Bioanalyzer 2100, and re-quantified with the KAPA Library Quantification kit. Each immunoSEQ 96-well plate was sequenced on its own single-read 150-cycle Illumina NextSeq 550 flow cell. As for how the authors treated the data: The immunoSEQ output contained only junctional sequences without quality scores, so filtering could not match that applied to full-length reads. To assign V/J genes and CDR3, sequences were annotated using PyIR, a Python wrapper for IgBLAST v1.9, with IMGT germline references. Reads were filtered out if the reads had weak V/J assignments (E-value above 1e-6), no CDR3, stop codons, out-of-frame junctions, or ambiguous translated residues. V3J clonotypes were defined as sequences sharing the same inferred V gene, J gene, and CDR3 amino acid sequence. The percentage overlap between two repertoires was calculated by dividing the number of shared unique clonotypes by the size of the smaller repertoire. Repertoire richness was assessed with RTK rarefaction, the Chao1 estimator, and Recon v2.1 estimates of unobserved clonotypes. Generation probabilities were computed with OLGA for all TCRbeta clonotypes obtained by the gDNA method from several donors. Not all clones reach the TCRdb copy of this immuneACCESS table, which keeps in-frame sequences only. Checked studies attribute under half of the gap to unresolved V genes and leave the rest unexplained. Clone size and V and J calls were adopted from that table, with D and trimming inferred from the DNA. This sample is represented by 800,000 to 950,000 clones; about 96% of them were singletons. The ten largest clones add up to about 0.25% of the sample.

CD8 naive samples were CD45RO-negative cells positively selected for CCR7, giving a CD45RA+CCR7+ population that excluded TemRA cells. Donors were healthy HIV-negative adults with no recently reported acute infections or vaccinations. All donors were Caucasian adults living in Nashville, Tennessee, USA. Blood was obtained by leukapheresis, after which PBMCs were separated by Ficoll-Histopaque density gradient centrifugation and cryopreserved in liquid nitrogen vapor phase. Purity and quantity of every magnetically sorted T cell population were checked by analytical flow cytometry. From each sorted fraction, genomic DNA was isolated and quantified by UV absorbance on a Nanodrop 2000c. The cysteine opens and the phenylalanine closes a CDR3 of 15 amino acids. This entry keeps only the CDR3 DNA: 45 bases, framed from base 1. Cut back by 0 bases and 1 base, the V and J ends lie 9 bases apart. CDR1 and CDR2 were assigned from the germline V gene as MNHEY and SVGAGI.

The V gene is TRBV6-5 and the J gene is TRBJ1-1, with a weak D call of TRBD1 (5 bases match). Sequences were obtained from naive CD8+ T cells sorted from blood. The cell subset or site label for this specimen denotes: CD45RA+CCR7+. This sequence was found in a man aged 25-40 years in good health. The nucleotide sequence is TGTGCCAGCAGTTACTCGCTGACAGCGAACACTGAAGCTTTCTTT. It translates to CASSYSLTANTEAFF.